This is a list of T cell receptor beta chains from one sample in a study of control samples from healthy donors and cancer patients. Generated by immunoSEQ multiplex PCR, the TCRdb table keeps only in-frame clones and is missing some. The data contain 100,000 to 150,000 clones, around 87% of them seen just once; the ten biggest clones take up around 9%. Sequencing was done on a sample of blood. These receptors all stem from a man aged 35-49 years in good health. The CDR3 runs from the conserved cysteine through the conserved F or W. The D gene is left open where the match is weak. Some rows have no size entry. The others give once, few or many, or a class for an expanded clone.

D: NA; V: TRBV7-2; J: TRBJ2-1; size: NA; DNA: TGTGCCAGCAGCGTCGTCTCGGGGCTCTACAATGAGCAGTTCTTC; CDR3: CASSVVSGLYNEQFF
D: TRBD1; V: TRBV18; J: TRBJ1-5; size: NA; DNA: TGTGCCAGCTCACCTGCCGGGACAGGGGTGAGTCAGCCCCAGCATTTT; CDR3: CASSPAGTGVSQPQHF
D: NA; V: TRBV6-2/TRBV6-3; J: TRBJ1-2; size: NA; DNA: TGTGCCAGCAGTCCCTATACTTATGGCTACACCTTC; CDR3: CASSPYTYGYTF
D: NA; V: TRBV11-3; J: TRBJ1-4; size: NA; DNA: TGTGCCAGCAGCATTAGATCGAATTTAGGAGAAAAACTGTTTTTT; CDR3: CASSIRSNLGEKLFF
D: NA; V: TRBV7-6; J: TRBJ1-4; size: NA; DNA: TGTGCCAGCAGCTCGGGGCCGACTAATGAAAAACTGTTTTTT; CDR3: CASSSGPTNEKLFF
D: NA; V: TRBV6-6; J: TRBJ1-3; size: NA; DNA: TGTGCCAGCAGTTACGAGCCCCGGCACTCTGGAAACACCATATATTTT; CDR3: CASSYEPRHSGNTIYF
D: NA; V: TRBV5-8; J: TRBJ2-5; size: NA; DNA: TGTGCCAGCAGCTTAGGGGGGGCCAGGGGAAAGACCCAGTACTTC; CDR3: CASSLGGARGKTQYF
D: TRBD2; V: TRBV19; J: TRBJ2-2; size: NA; DNA: TGTGCCAGTAGTACGCGGGAGGTAACCGGGGAGCTGTTTTTT; CDR3: CASSTREVTGELFF
D: NA; V: TRBV18; J: TRBJ2-1; size: NA; DNA: TGTGCCAGCTCTAGGGGTCCCTACAATGAGCAGTTCTTC; CDR3: CASSRGPYNEQFF
D: TRBD1; V: TRBV7-2; J: TRBJ2-7; size: NA; DNA: TGTGCCAGCAGCTCCCGGGACAGATCCTACGAGCAGTACTTC; CDR3: CASSSRDRSYEQYF
D: TRBD2; V: TRBV10-3; J: TRBJ2-3; size: NA; DNA: TGTGCCATCAGTGACTCCAGCGGGGGGCCCACAGATACGCAGTATTTT; CDR3: CAISDSSGGPTDTQYF
D: TRBD1; V: TRBV11-3; J: TRBJ1-1; size: NA; DNA: TGTGCCAGCAGCTTCTCGTCTGGGACAGTGGCTTTCTTT; CDR3: CASSFSSGTVAFF
D: NA; V: TRBV12-3/TRBV12-4; J: TRBJ1-6; size: NA; DNA: TGTGCCAGCAGTCAGCAGGGGAATTCACCCCTCCACTTT; CDR3: CASSQQGNSPLHF
D: NA; V: TRBV10-3; J: TRBJ1-1; size: once; DNA: TGTGCCATCAGTGATTACGGGGGCACTGAAGCTTTCTTT; CDR3: CAISDYGGTEAFF
D: TRBD1; V: TRBV19; J: TRBJ1-5; size: few; DNA: TGTGCCAGTAGTACCAGCGGGACAGTCTATAGCAATCAGCCCCAGCATTTT; CDR3: CASSTSGTVYSNQPQHF
D: NA; V: TRBV10-3; J: TRBJ1-2; size: NA; DNA: TGTGCCATCAGTGACGACGGGGGGCCTCTTGGCTACACCTTC; CDR3: CAISDDGGPLGYTF
D: NA; V: TRBV6-5; J: TRBJ2-7; size: once; DNA: TGTGCCAGCAGTTCGCGACCGGGACTCAAACGCCACGAGCAGTACTTC; CDR3: CASSSRPGLKRHEQYF
D: TRBD1; V: TRBV7-2; J: TRBJ2-1; size: NA; DNA: TGTGCCAGCAGCTCGGCCGGCGGGCCGGGGACAGGGCATTTCTTTGAGCAGTTCTTC; CDR3: CASSSAGGPGTGHFFEQFF
D: TRBD1; V: TRBV14; J: TRBJ1-6; size: once; DNA: TGTGCCAGCAGCCATACGGGACAGGGCGCCCGGAATTCACCCCTCCACTTT; CDR3: CASSHTGQGARNSPLHF
D: TRBD1; V: TRBV6-6; J: TRBJ2-5; size: NA; DNA: TGTGCCAGCAGCTCCGGGACAGGGAAGACCCAGTACTTC; CDR3: CASSSGTGKTQYF
D: NA; V: TRBV5-6; J: TRBJ1-4; size: NA; DNA: TGTGCCAGCAGCTTGGGTACGGGACATACAGTTAATGGAAAACTGTTTTTT; CDR3: CASSLGTGHTVNGKLFF
D: NA; V: TRBV21-1; J: TRBJ2-5; size: NA; DNA: TGTGCCAGCAGCAAAGCGCTCCCCGAGTTAGGGGCGAGGGAGACCCAGTACTTC; CDR3: CASSKALPELGARETQYF
D: TRBD1; V: TRBV6-6; J: TRBJ2-7; size: NA; DNA: TGTGCCAGCAGGCCCGGACAGGGGGGCAAGTACTACGAGCAGTACTTC; CDR3: CASRPGQGGKYYEQYF
D: NA; V: TRBV5-1; J: TRBJ1-4; size: NA; DNA: TGCGCCAGCAGCCCAGCTTTAGGGGGATTGGAAAAACTGTTTTTT; CDR3: CASSPALGGLEKLFF
D: TRBD2; V: TRBV11-2; J: TRBJ2-3; size: NA; DNA: TGTGCCAGCAGCCCGCTAGCGGGGGGGTCCCATAGAAATACGCAGTATTTT; CDR3: CASSPLAGGSHRNTQYF
D: TRBD1; V: TRBV12-3/TRBV12-4; J: TRBJ1-1; size: NA; DNA: TGTGCCAGCAGTTTTTATCGCGACAGGGCTGCTTTCTTT; CDR3: CASSFYRDRAAFF
D: NA; V: TRBV11-1; J: TRBJ1-2; size: few; DNA: TGTGCCAGCAGCGGGGGAGGGGATGGCTACACCTTC; CDR3: CASSGGGDGYTF
D: TRBD1; V: TRBV12-5; J: TRBJ2-2; size: NA; DNA: TGTGCTAGTGGTTTGGGACAGGGGGCGTTCGGGGAGCTGTTTTTT; CDR3: CASGLGQGAFGELFF
D: NA; V: TRBV7-9; J: TRBJ2-1; size: NA; DNA: TGTGCCAGCAGCTTAGGGGCTAGTGATGAGCAGTTCTTC; CDR3: CASSLGASDEQFF
D: TRBD1; V: TRBV30; J: TRBJ1-1; size: NA; DNA: TGTGCCTGGAGTGGTGACAGGGGATACACTGAAGCTTTCTTT; CDR3: CAWSGDRGYTEAFF
D: NA; V: TRBV9; J: TRBJ2-2; size: NA; DNA: TGTGCCAGCACCCGGAGGGGTGCGAGGAGCACCGGGGAGCTGTTTTTT; CDR3: CASTRRGARSTGELFF
D: TRBD2; V: TRBV6-5; J: TRBJ2-5; size: NA; DNA: TGTGCCAGTGCGGGACTAGCGGGGGGTCAAGAGACCCAGTACTTC; CDR3: CASAGLAGGQETQYF
D: NA; V: TRBV11-3; J: TRBJ2-7; size: NA; DNA: TGTGCCAGCAGACTCGACCCCTACGAGCAGTACTTC; CDR3: CASRLDPYEQYF
D: TRBD2; V: TRBV10-2; J: TRBJ2-7; size: NA; DNA: TGCGCCAGCATTTTAGCGGGGGGCGGCGAGCAGTACTTC; CDR3: CASILAGGGEQYF
D: NA; V: TRBV27; J: TRBJ2-7; size: NA; DNA: TGTGCCAGCAGTCCCTACCCCCCACAGGGCTCCTACGAGCAGTACTTC; CDR3: CASSPYPPQGSYEQYF
D: TRBD2; V: TRBV7-3; J: TRBJ2-3; size: NA; DNA: TGTGCCAGCAGCTTCAGGACTAGCGGGGGCCTTAGCACAGATACGCAGTATTTT; CDR3: CASSFRTSGGLSTDTQYF
D: TRBD2; V: TRBV5-4; J: TRBJ2-1; size: NA; DNA: TGTGCCAGCAGGAGGGGGACTAGTGGCGATGAGCAGTTCTTC; CDR3: CASRRGTSGDEQFF
D: TRBD1; V: TRBV5-1; J: TRBJ1-1; size: NA; DNA: TGCGCCAGCAGCTTACAGGGGGCCGGGTACACTGAAGCTTTCTTT; CDR3: CASSLQGAGYTEAFF
D: TRBD1; V: TRBV19; J: TRBJ1-4; size: NA; DNA: TGTGCCAGTATCCTGCGACAGGGGGCTGGAAATGAAAAACTGTTTTTT; CDR3: CASILRQGAGNEKLFF